This T cell receptor beta chain was retrieved from a study of shared clonotypes between healthy human individuals. Clones were read by immunoSEQ multiplex PCR, and TCRdb kept only the in-frame ones, dropping some. This table holds over a million clones, over 95% found once. The V gene end was trimmed by 1 base and the J gene end by 7 bases; junction bases not matched to a gene: 9. The CDR3 runs to 16 residues. Germline CDR1 LNHDA, CDR2 SQIVND (reference sequence). Points from the study as a whole: Compared with memory subsets, naive subsets generally had larger estimated richness.

Comment on this clone: The antigen remains undetermined.

This clonotype originated in a man aged 25 to 45 in good health. Sequencing input: naive CD4+ T cells sorted from blood. Subset given: CD45RA+ positively selected. V is TRBV19 and J is TRBJ2-2, with 7 bases that match TRBD2. CDR3 in amino acids: CASSIAGGSGVGELFF. The CDR3 nucleotides are TGTGCCAGTAGTATAGCTGGCGGGAGTGGGGTCGGGGAGCTGTTTTTT.